These T cell receptor beta chains were read from a single sample in a study of naive and memory T cell subsets. TCRdb recomputed calls from the UMI-ligation and nested PCR reads with MiXCR, one row per CDR3 protein. The repertoire includes tens of thousands of distinct CDR3 sequences, around 10% of them detected once, and about 0.14% sits in the top ten. The sequenced sample was naive CD4+ T cells from blood. The receptors here all came from a human donor in good health. The CDR3 runs from the conserved cysteine through the conserved F or W. The order of the fields is D gene, clone size, V gene, J gene, CDR3 DNA, CDR3 protein. D genes are given only for firm matches. Where a row states a size, it is once, few, many or the class of an expanded clone; other rows omit it.

>TRBD2|NA|TRBV7-2|TRBJ2-1
TGTGCCAGCAGCCCTACTAGCGGGGGCTACAATGAGCAGTTCTTC
CASSPTSGGYNEQFF
>TRBD1|few|TRBV6-5|TRBJ1-5
TGTGCCACCAGGGGGTACAATAGCAATCAGCCCCAGCATTTT
CATRGYNSNQPQHF
>NA|NA|TRBV18|TRBJ2-5
TGTGCCAGCTCACCACCGACTATTGAAACCCAGTACTTC
CASSPPTIETQYF
>NA|many|TRBV7-2|TRBJ2-7
TGTGCCAGCAGCTTAGCGTCGGGGGTAGGGGGGGAGCAGTACTTC
CASSLASGVGGEQYF
>TRBD2|NA|TRBV27|TRBJ2-3
TGTGCCAGCAGTTTAAACGGGGTTGCTAGCGGGGGCACAGATACGCAGTATTTT
CASSLNGVASGGTDTQYF
>NA|few|TRBV6-5|TRBJ2-3
TGTGCCAGCAGTTACTCGGGGACTGCCGATTGGGATACGCAGTATTTT
CASSYSGTADWDTQYF
>NA|few|TRBV3-1|TRBJ1-2
TGTGCCAGCAGCCATGGCACAGGGAATGGCTACACCTTC
CASSHGTGNGYTF
>NA|NA|TRBV12-3/TRBV12-4|TRBJ1-1
TGTGCCAGCAGTTCCCGGACGGCCTTACTGAACACTGAAGCTTTCTTT
CASSSRTALLNTEAFF
>NA|NA|TRBV18|TRBJ2-5
TGTGCCAGCTCGCCCGTTTTATCTGGCTACCAAGAGACCCAGTACTTC
CASSPVLSGYQETQYF
>NA|few|TRBV7-2|TRBJ1-2
TGTGCCAGCAGCTTAAGGACAGAAGAATATGGCTACACCTTC
CASSLRTEEYGYTF
>TRBD1|few|TRBV7-2|TRBJ1-2
TGTGCCAGCATCCAGGGACAGCACTATGGCTACACCTTC
CASIQGQHYGYTF
>NA|few|TRBV12-3/TRBV12-4|TRBJ2-5
TGTGCCAGCAGCCCCCGCGGATCGATATTCCAAGAGACCCAGTACTTC
CASSPRGSIFQETQYF
>NA|many|TRBV11-2|TRBJ1-1
TGTGCCAGCCCGCCATTGGGTCGATGGACTGAAGCTTTCTTT
CASPPLGRWTEAFF
>TRBD1|few|TRBV6-2/TRBV6-3|TRBJ1-5
TGTGCCAGCAGCCTTACATATCAGGGGGCCCAGCCCCAGCATTTT
CASSLTYQGAQPQHF
>NA|NA|TRBV20-1|TRBJ2-3
TGCAGTGCTAGAGAGATGCGGGTTACGGAGGATACGCAGTATTTT
CSAREMRVTEDTQYF
>TRBD2|few|TRBV20-1|TRBJ2-7
TGCAGTGCTAGAGATCCCTGGCGGGGGGACTACGAGCAGTACTTC
CSARDPWRGDYEQYF
>NA|NA|TRBV5-6|TRBJ2-1
TGTGCCAGCAGCTTGGGGGGTCCATACAATGAGCAGTTCTTC
CASSLGGPYNEQFF
>NA|NA|TRBV15|TRBJ2-2
TGTGCCACCAGCATAGCCCCCTCGCGGGAGCTGTTTTTT
CATSIAPSRELFF
>TRBD1|NA|TRBV12-3/TRBV12-4|TRBJ2-1
TGTGCCAGCAGTTTCGACAGGGTGATGCAGTTCTTC
CASSFDRVMQFF
>TRBD1|NA|TRBV6-2/TRBV6-3|TRBJ2-5
TGTGCCGGATCGACAGGGCAAGAGACCCAGTACTTC
CAGSTGQETQYF
>NA|NA|TRBV29-1|TRBJ1-5
TGCAGCGTTGGTGAAGGGAGGCAGCCCCAGCATTTT
CSVGEGRQPQHF
>TRBD1|few|TRBV12-3/TRBV12-4|TRBJ2-7
TGTGCCAGCAGTCCGACATTTAGTTCAGGGGGCTACTACGAGCAGTACTTC
CASSPTFSSGGYYEQYF
>NA|NA|TRBV7-9|TRBJ2-7
TGTGCCAGCAGCGGCGATCTAGCGAGGGATTACGAGCAGTACTTC
CASSGDLARDYEQYF
>NA|few|TRBV20-1|TRBJ2-5
TGCAGTGGAGGGAGTCGGGGGGAGACCCAGTACTTC
CSGGSRGETQYF
>NA|NA|TRBV24-1|TRBJ2-2
TGTGCCACCAGTGATTTGGGGGGCGCGAACACCGGGGAGCTGTTTTTT
CATSDLGGANTGELFF
>TRBD2|few|TRBV30|TRBJ2-3
TGTGCCTGGAGTCCATCTCGGACTAGCGGGAGTGCAGATACGCAGTATTTT
CAWSPSRTSGSADTQYF
>NA|few|TRBV7-9|TRBJ2-2
TGTGCCAGCAGCACCCGCGTACCACAGTTTAACACCGGGGAGCTGTTTTTT
CASSTRVPQFNTGELFF
>TRBD2|many|TRBV6-2/TRBV6-3|TRBJ2-5
TGTGCCAGCAGTGAACCGACTAGCGGGGAGGGTGAGACCCAGTACTTC
CASSEPTSGEGETQYF
>NA|NA|TRBV27|TRBJ2-3
TGTGCCAGCAGTTTGTGGCAGAAAGATACGCAGTATTTT
CASSLWQKDTQYF
>TRBD2|NA|TRBV7-6|TRBJ2-1
TGTGCCAGCAGCTTAGCGTTAGCGGGAAACTCCTACAATGAGCAGTTCTTC
CASSLALAGNSYNEQFF
>NA|NA|TRBV6-1|TRBJ2-3
TGTGCCAGCATTAGACGGGGATCTAGCACAGATACGCAGTATTTT
CASIRRGSSTDTQYF
>NA|many|TRBV7-2|TRBJ1-2
TGTGCCAGCAGCTTAGAGGTGATCGGGGCAGAATGGTACACCTTC
CASSLEVIGAEWYTF
>NA|few|TRBV7-3|TRBJ2-3
TGTGCCAGCAGCTTATCGGGGGTAATCACAGATACGCAGTATTTT
CASSLSGVITDTQYF
>NA|many|TRBV18|TRBJ1-5
TGTGCCAGCTCGCACAGGGTCGATCAGCCCCAGCATTTT
CASSHRVDQPQHF
>NA|few|TRBV7-2|TRBJ2-7
TGTGCCAGCGGGGAAAGCTCCTACGAGCAGTACTTC
CASGESSYEQYF